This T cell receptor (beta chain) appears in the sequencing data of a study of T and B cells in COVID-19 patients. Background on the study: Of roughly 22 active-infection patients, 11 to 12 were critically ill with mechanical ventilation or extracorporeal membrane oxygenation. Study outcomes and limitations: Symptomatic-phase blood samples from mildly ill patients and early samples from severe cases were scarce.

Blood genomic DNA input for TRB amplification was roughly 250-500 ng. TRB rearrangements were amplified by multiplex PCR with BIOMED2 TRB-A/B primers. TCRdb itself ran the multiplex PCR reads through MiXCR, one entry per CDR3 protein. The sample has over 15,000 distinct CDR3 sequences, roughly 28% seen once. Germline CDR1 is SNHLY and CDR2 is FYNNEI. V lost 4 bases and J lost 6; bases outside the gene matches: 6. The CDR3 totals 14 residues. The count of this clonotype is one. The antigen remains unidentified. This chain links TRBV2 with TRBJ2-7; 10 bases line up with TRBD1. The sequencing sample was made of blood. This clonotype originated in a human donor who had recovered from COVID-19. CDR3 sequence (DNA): TGTGCCAGCAGTGCCCGACAGGGGGCAGGCGAGCAGTACTTC. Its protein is CASSARQGAGEQYF.